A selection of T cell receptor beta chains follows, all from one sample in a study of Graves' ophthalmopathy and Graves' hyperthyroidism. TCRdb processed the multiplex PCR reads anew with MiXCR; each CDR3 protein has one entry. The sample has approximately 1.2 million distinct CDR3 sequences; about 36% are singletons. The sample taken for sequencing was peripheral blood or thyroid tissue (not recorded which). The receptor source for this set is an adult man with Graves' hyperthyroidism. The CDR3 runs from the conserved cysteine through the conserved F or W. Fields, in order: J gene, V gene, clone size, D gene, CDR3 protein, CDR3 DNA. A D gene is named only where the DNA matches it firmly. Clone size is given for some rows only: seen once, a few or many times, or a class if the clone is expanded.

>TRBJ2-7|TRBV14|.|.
CASSPVGGMSEQYF
TGTGCCAGCAGTCCGGTGGGGGGTATGAGCGAGCAGTACTTC
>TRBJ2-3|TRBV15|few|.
CATSRDRIGGLDTQYF
TGTGCCACCAGCAGAGACAGAATAGGGGGTCTAGATACGCAGTATTTT
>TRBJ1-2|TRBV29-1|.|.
CSVETGGQIYGYTF
TGCAGCGTTGAAACAGGCGGACAAATCTATGGCTACACCTTC
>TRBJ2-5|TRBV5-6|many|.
CASSSRGQGAQETQYF
TGTGCCAGCAGCTCCCGGGGGCAGGGCGCCCAGGAGACCCAGTACTTC
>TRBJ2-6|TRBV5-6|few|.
CASSLAFTPGANVLTF
TGTGCCAGCAGCTTGGCGTTTACTCCCGGGGCCAACGTCCTGACTTTC
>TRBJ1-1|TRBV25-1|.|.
CASQDYPGTEAFF
TGTGCCAGCCAAGATTACCCGGGGACTGAAGCTTTCTTT
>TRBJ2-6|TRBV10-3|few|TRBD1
CASRPGQGSSGANVLTF
TGTGCCAGCAGGCCGGGACAGGGGAGTTCTGGGGCCAACGTCCTGACTTTC
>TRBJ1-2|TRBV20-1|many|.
CSASALVSAVYGYTF
TGCAGTGCTAGTGCCCTGGTGAGCGCCGTCTATGGCTACACCTTC
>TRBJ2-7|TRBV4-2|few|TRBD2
CASSQGVSGTLYEQYF
TGTGCCAGCAGCCAAGGGGTTAGCGGGACCCTCTACGAGCAGTACTTC
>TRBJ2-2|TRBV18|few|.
CASSPRQGSTTGELFF
TGTGCCAGCTCACCTCGTCAGGGCTCTACGACCGGGGAGCTGTTTTTT
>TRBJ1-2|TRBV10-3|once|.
CAISDLNRVGGYTF
TGTGCCATCAGTGACCTTAACAGGGTCGGGGGCTACACCTTC
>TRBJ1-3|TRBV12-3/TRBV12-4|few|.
CASSYTVINTIYF
TGTGCCAGCTCTTATACAGTCATAAACACCATATATTTT
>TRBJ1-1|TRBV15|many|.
CATSRTVNTEAFF
TGTGCCACCAGTAGAACCGTTAACACTGAAGCTTTCTTT
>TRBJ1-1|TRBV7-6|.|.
CASSLETQGGTEAFF
TGTGCCAGCAGCTTAGAAACACAGGGAGGAACTGAAGCTTTCTTT
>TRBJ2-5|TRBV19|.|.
CASSPGTNQPQYF
TGTGCCAGTAGCCCTGGGACCAACCAGCCCCAGTACTTC
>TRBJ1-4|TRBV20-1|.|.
CSAIVHVPNEKLFF
TGCAGTGCTATAGTTCACGTGCCCAATGAAAAACTGTTTTTT
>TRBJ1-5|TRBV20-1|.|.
CSARNHFKQGNNQPQHF
TGCAGTGCTAGAAATCACTTCAAACAGGGAAACAATCAGCCCCAGCATTTT
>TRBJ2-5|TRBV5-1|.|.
CASSWQGTQETQYF
TGCGCCAGCAGCTGGCAGGGTACTCAAGAGACCCAGTACTTC
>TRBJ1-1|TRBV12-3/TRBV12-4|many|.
CASSIQDINTEAFF
TGTGCCAGCAGTATCCAGGACATCAACACTGAAGCTTTCTTT
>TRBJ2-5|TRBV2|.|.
CASSVYRETQYF
TGTGCCAGCAGTGTCTACAGGGAGACCCAGTACTTC
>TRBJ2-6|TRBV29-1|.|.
CSGSGANVLTF
TGCAGCGGCTCTGGGGCCAACGTCCTGACTTTC